Listed below are T cell receptor beta chains from one sample, sequenced in a study of T cells in Graves' hyperthyroidism and ophthalmopathy. TCRdb re-called the multiplex PCR reads with MiXCR, one entry per CDR3 protein. This table has fewer than 400,000 distinct CDR3 sequences, about 15% appearing once. The sample taken for sequencing was blood. The receptor source for this set is a woman aged 18-29 years with Graves' hyperthyroidism that later progressed to Graves' ophthalmopathy. Each CDR3 is given with its conserved first and last residue. D genes are given only for firm matches. Expanded clones get a size class; other rows say once, few or many, or leave the size out.

v_gene	d_gene	abundance	len	j_gene	CDR3nt	CDR3aa
TRBV7-8	NA	many	17	TRBJ1-2	TGTGCCAGCAGCTTAGCGGATGAGAGGGCCCCTAGGTATGGCTACACCTTC	CASSLADERAPRYGYTF
TRBV6-2/TRBV6-3	TRBD2	NA	16	TRBJ2-6	TGTGCCAGCAGTTACCGGGGACTAGCTGGGGCCAACGTCCTGACTTTC	CASSYRGLAGANVLTF
TRBV5-4	TRBD2	few	17	TRBJ2-3	TGTGCCAGCAGCTTGCTAGGCGGGAGGATCGGCACAGATACGCAGTATTTT	CASSLLGGRIGTDTQYF
TRBV19	NA	few	14	TRBJ2-2	TGTGCCAGTAGGGGGGGCCAAAACACCGGGGAGCTGTTTTTT	CASRGGQNTGELFF
TRBV7-8	NA	many	14	TRBJ2-3	TGTGCCAGCAGCTTAGGAACACAGGGCGATACGCAGTATTTT	CASSLGTQGDTQYF
TRBV20-1	NA	many	14	TRBJ1-4	TGCAGTGCTAGAGCCCCAGGCTCTAATGAAAAACTGTTTTTT	CSARAPGSNEKLFF
TRBV11-2	NA	many	15	TRBJ2-1	TGTGCCAGCAGCCTCGAGGCGCTTAGAAACAATGAGCAGTTCTTC	CASSLEALRNNEQFF
TRBV5-1	NA	many	14	TRBJ2-3	TGCGCCAGCAGCTCCCAGGGGTCCCCAGATACGCAGTATTTT	CASSSQGSPDTQYF
TRBV5-8	NA	NA	14	TRBJ2-7	TGTGCCAGCAGCTCCGGTCCCCCCTTCTACGAGAAGTACTTC	CASSSGPPFYEKYF
TRBV20-1	NA	NA	15	TRBJ2-7	TGCAGTGCTAGAGATGTGGGAGTGAACTCCTACGAGCAGTACTTC	CSARDVGVNSYEQYF
TRBV20-1	NA	NA	13	TRBJ2-7	TGCAGTGCTAATAGGGGTCCGACCTACGAGCAGTACTTC	CSANRGPTYEQYF
TRBV7-9	NA	few	14	TRBJ1-6	TGTGCCAGCATCGGAGTCCCCGCCGATTCACCCCTCCACTTT	CASIGVPADSPLHF
TRBV30	NA	many	13	TRBJ1-1	TGTGCCTGGAGTAACAACTGGGACACTGAAGCTTTCTTT	CAWSNNWDTEAFF
TRBV19	NA	few	14	TRBJ2-3	TGTGCCAGTAGTATCAAGGTTAGCACAGATACGCAGTATTTT	CASSIKVSTDTQYF
TRBV10-3	NA	many	14	TRBJ2-2	TGTGCCATCAGTGAAGGTAGAAACACCGGGGAGCTGTTTTTT	CAISEGRNTGELFF
TRBV19	NA	few	15	TRBJ2-2	TGTGCCAGTAAGTGGGGAAAGATGAACACCGGGGAGCTGTTTTTT	CASKWGKMNTGELFF
TRBV11-2	NA	many	14	TRBJ2-1	TGTGCCAGCAGCCAATGGACCACCTACAATGAGCAGTTCTTC	CASSQWTTYNEQFF
TRBV6-1	NA	many	14	TRBJ1-1	TGTGCCAGCAGTTGGAACCGGATGAACACTGAAGCTTTCTTT	CASSWNRMNTEAFF
TRBV6-1	TRBD1	many	14	TRBJ1-5	TGTGCCAGCAGACTACAGGGGGCAAATCAGCCCCAGCATTTT	CASRLQGANQPQHF
TRBV6-6	NA	NA	15	TRBJ1-4	TGTGCCAGCAGTTACTCGCAGGGGACAAATGAAAAACTGTTTTTT	CASSYSQGTNEKLFF
TRBV18	NA	many	13	TRBJ2-7	TGTGCCAGCTCACCACCGACTAGATATGAGCAGTACTTC	CASSPPTRYEQYF
TRBV29-1	TRBD1	many	13	TRBJ1-4	TGCAGCGTTGAAGGGACAGGGCCAGAAAAACTGTTTTTT	CSVEGTGPEKLFF
TRBV30	TRBD1	NA	16	TRBJ1-4	TGTGCCTGGAGTGTACTTCGGACAGGGGGCGGTGAAAAACTGTTTTTT	CAWSVLRTGGGEKLFF
TRBV6-5	NA	NA	13	TRBJ2-7	TGTGCCAGCAGTCTACAGCGAGAATACGAGCAGTACTTC	CASSLQREYEQYF
TRBV7-9	TRBD1	many	17	TRBJ2-5	TGTGCCAGCAGCTTACCCCGACAGGGGTTAGGACAAGAGACCCAGTACTTC	CASSLPRQGLGQETQYF
TRBV7-9	NA	many	12	TRBJ1-2	TGTGCCAGCAGCTTAGCGGGGTATGGCTACACCTTC	CASSLAGYGYTF
TRBV29-1	TRBD1	few	19	TRBJ2-5	TGCAGCGCCCGAGGGGACAGGGGGCGCTGGAGGTCTGGTTCTGAGACCCAGTACTTC	CSARGDRGRWRSGSETQYF
TRBV9	TRBD1	NA	16	TRBJ1-1	TGTGCCAGCAGCACACCGGGACAGGGGGCTGTAACTGAAGCTTTCTTT	CASSTPGQGAVTEAFF
TRBV6-6	NA	few	15	TRBJ1-6	TGTGCCAGCAGTTACTCCCGGGAAGTGGATTCACCCCTCCACTTT	CASSYSREVDSPLHF
TRBV5-1	NA	many	16	TRBJ2-1	TGCGCCAGCAGCCCGTCCGGGACTGGTCCCTATGGTGAGCAGTTCTTC	CASSPSGTGPYGEQFF
TRBV7-2	NA	few	15	TRBJ2-2	TGTGCCAGCAGCGTGCGACAGCCGAACACCGGGGAGCTGTTTTTT	CASSVRQPNTGELFF
TRBV30	TRBD2	NA	16	TRBJ2-3	TGTGCCTGGATTGACGTAGCGGGAGAGAGCACAGATACGCAGTATTTT	CAWIDVAGESTDTQYF
TRBV20-1	NA	many	14	TRBJ1-1	TGCAGTGCTAGAGATCAGGGAATGAACACTGAAGCTTTCTTT	CSARDQGMNTEAFF
TRBV29-1	TRBD1	NA	15	TRBJ1-2	TGCAGCGTTGAAGAAGTCCGGGACAGGGAGGATGGCTACACCTTC	CSVEEVRDREDGYTF
TRBV4-3	TRBD1	NA	13	TRBJ2-7	TGCGCCAGCTCCCAGACAGGGACCTACGAGCAGTACTTC	CASSQTGTYEQYF
TRBV3-1	NA	few	13	TRBJ1-1	TGTGCCAGCAGCCAACCTCCCCCGGAAGGGACTTTCTTT	CASSQPPPEGTFF
TRBV4-1	TRBD1	NA	16	TRBJ2-1	TGCGCCAGCAGCCAAGAGACAGGGCCCACGGACAATGAGCAGTTCTTC	CASSQETGPTDNEQFF
TRBV7-2	NA	NA	16	TRBJ1-1	TGTGCCAGCAGCCCCCCGGTAAGGGGCCCTAACACTGAAGCTTTCTTT	CASSPPVRGPNTEAFF
TRBV20-1	NA	NA	12	TRBJ2-5	TGCAGCGGAAAGTACCTACAAGAGACCCAGTACTTC	CSGKYLQETQYF
TRBV28	TRBD2	many	15	TRBJ2-7	TGTGCCAGCAGTGGAGCTAGCGGGAGGAGGTACGAGCAGTACTTC	CASSGASGRRYEQYF
TRBV7-9	NA	many	17	TRBJ1-2	TGTGCCAGCAGCTTAGTTGAAGAGTTTGGACCGAACTATGGCTACACCTTC	CASSLVEEFGPNYGYTF
TRBV19	TRBD1	many	14	TRBJ1-5	TGTGCCAGTAGCGGACAGGGGCTAAGGCAGCCCCAGCATTTT	CASSGQGLRQPQHF
TRBV20-1	TRBD1	many	12	TRBJ2-7	TGCAGTGCTAACGGACAGGCCTACGAGCAGTACTTC	CSANGQAYEQYF
TRBV20-1	NA	few	16	TRBJ2-5	TGCAGTGCTAGAAAACAGGAGGCCCACAAACAAGAGACCCAGTACTTC	CSARKQEAHKQETQYF
TRBV13	NA	NA	12	TRBJ2-7	TGTGCCAGCAGCTCCAGCTCCTACGGGCAGTACTTC	CASSSSSYGQYF
TRBV2	TRBD1	NA	15	TRBJ2-7	TGTGCCAGCAGTCCGAGGGGGACAGGGACCTACGAGCAGTACTTC	CASSPRGTGTYEQYF
TRBV27	NA	many	11	TRBJ1-1	TGTGCCAGCAGTTTTAGTGGTGAAGCTTTCTTT	CASSFSGEAFF
TRBV20-1	TRBD1	NA	14	TRBJ2-1	TGCAGTGCTAGAGCCGGGACAGGGGGCTATGAGCAGTTCTTC	CSARAGTGGYEQFF
TRBV2	NA	many	12	TRBJ2-1	TGTGCCAGCAGTGAGGTCCACCCTGAGCAGTTCTTC	CASSEVHPEQFF
TRBV29-1	TRBD2	many	15	TRBJ2-1	TGCAGCGTTCTTAGACCGGGACTAGCCTCAAATGAGCAGTTCTTC	CSVLRPGLASNEQFF
TRBV27	NA	few	10	TRBJ2-7	TGTGCCAGCTCCTTCGACGAGCAGTACTTC	CASSFDEQYF
TRBV12-3/TRBV12-4	NA	many	12	TRBJ2-7	TGTGCCAGCAGTTTTGGGACCTACGAGCAGTACTTC	CASSFGTYEQYF
TRBV4-3	NA	NA	15	TRBJ1-2	TGCGCCAGCAGCCAAGCTGAGACGGCCCCATATGGCTACACCTTC	CASSQAETAPYGYTF
TRBV6-1	TRBD2	many	15	TRBJ2-3	TGTGCCAGCAGTGATTGGACTAGCGGGTCGGGTACGCAGTATTTT	CASSDWTSGSGTQYF
TRBV14	NA	many	12	TRBJ2-7	TGTGCCAGCAGCCAAGAGGGGACGGAACAGTACTTC	CASSQEGTEQYF
TRBV7-2	TRBD2	many	17	TRBJ2-5	TGTGCCAGCAGCCCCGGACTAGCGGGAATTAGCGGAGAGACCCAGTACTTC	CASSPGLAGISGETQYF
TRBV7-2	NA	many	15	TRBJ2-7	TGTGCCAGCAGCTTAGAAGGTCACAGATCCTACGAGCAGTACTTC	CASSLEGHRSYEQYF